The entry below gives a single T cell receptor (beta chain) sequence along with its context. Its antigen specificity is not known. Base qualities are not recorded, but no much larger clone differs from it by a single base. CDR1 and CDR2 (SGDLS, YYNGEE) derive from the germline V gene. From the cysteine through the phenylalanine, the CDR3 covers 13 amino acids. This entry keeps only the CDR3 DNA: 39 bases, framed from base 1. V and J lose 2 bases and 2 bases, and a span of 7 bases separates them. This record comes from a study of CD8 T cells in Susac syndrome (dated by TCRdb to between 2018 and 2020). Study-wide context: The study used repertoire sequencing to test whether antigen drove CD8+ T cell activation and differentiation in Susac syndrome. What the authors observed across the whole study: The number of individuals in the TCR sequencing and HLA analysis was acknowledged as relatively small.

RNA was extracted with the RNeasy kit and roughly 0.45 to 1 ug was reverse transcribed using random hexamers. TCR beta CDR3 regions were amplified with the immunoSEQ multiplex PCR assay covering 54 Vbeta and 13 Jbeta segments. Bias from PCR amplification was corrected by using a synthetic template baseline for primer optimization and for computational correction. The study's own analysis went as follows. Reads were assigned to V, D and J genes according to IMGT and analyzed in immunoSEQ Analyzer, with only productive sequences retained. Clonality was calculated as one minus the Shannon entropy normalized by log2 of the number of productive unique sequences. For each patient and control, public and private clones were evaluated among the 100 most prevalent clones. Clones were defined as Susac-specific if absent from the healthy and MS cohorts, from under 1,200 published viral clones and from other ImmuneACCESS disease sequences. The public reads were reanalyzed by TCRdb: fastp trimming at Q25, MiXCR alignment, in-frame beta chains only. Each CDR3 protein appears once, grouped with its most common genes and DNA. In this record, the V and J calls reflect TCRdb's handling and not the investigators' own analysis. For this sample the table gives about 250,000 distinct CDR3 sequences, of which around 93% were detected only once. 0.06% to 0.08% of the sample comes from the top ten.

Peripheral blood CD8+ and CD4+ T cells from healthy donors, Susac syndrome patients and multiple sclerosis patients were profiled by high-throughput TCR beta sequencing. Treatment-naive patients with stable or active relapsing-remitting disease fulfilling revised McDonald criteria were used as multiple sclerosis controls. CD8+ TEMRA cells were enriched by FACS, while bulk CD8+ and CD4+ T cells were purified by magnetic negative isolation. Blood was collected in EDTA tubes and processed within 24 hours, with PBMCs isolated through density gradient centrifugation. PBMCs intended for TCR sequencing were frozen in liquid nitrogen and were later thawed in a 37 degrees C water bath. The sorted or isolated CD4+, CD8+ and CD8+ TEMRA cells reached a purity of at least 90%.

Rearrangement joined TRBV9 to TRBJ2-5; D gene: possibly TRBD2, on 6 matching bases. This TCR derives from a human donor with multiple sclerosis. Sequencing was performed on CD4+ T cells from PBMCs. The nucleotides read TGTGCCAGCAGCGTGGGGACTCAAGAGACCCAGTACTTC. Its translation reads: CASSVGTQETQYF. Beyond the CDR3, the reference TRBV9 and TRBJ2-5 genes provide the residues; the full variable domain reads: DSGVTQTPKHLITATGQRVTLRCSPRSGDLSVYWYQQSLDQGLQFLIQYYNGEERAKGNILERFSAQQFPDLHSELNLSSLELGDSALYFCASSVGTQETQYFGPGTRLLVL.